The clone carrying this T cell receptor beta chain came up a few times. Its antigen is unidentified. This sample is drawn from a study of CD8+ T cells in alopecia areata. Sequencing used cDNA as its template, made by extracting RNA and reverse transcribing it. Generated by immunoSEQ multiplex PCR, the TCRdb table keeps only in-frame clones and is missing some. The data contain roughly 150,000 clones, approximately 60% of them singletons. Study results and caveats: Relative to normal scalp, lesional scalp, especially alopecia totalis/universalis, showed higher clonality.

CDR1 and CDR2 from the germline V gene are MGHRA and YSYEKL. Trimming took 1 base from V and 2 from J, leaving 6 bases between them. The CDR3 consists of 13 residues. The source of this sequence is a human donor in good health. The specimen sequenced was CD4+ T cells sorted from blood. The chain carries TRBV4-1 and TRBJ2-7, with D hard to call. The CDR3: CASSQVTAYEQYF. The DNA for the CDR3 is TGCGCCAGCAGCCAAGTTACAGCCTACGAGCAGTACTTC.